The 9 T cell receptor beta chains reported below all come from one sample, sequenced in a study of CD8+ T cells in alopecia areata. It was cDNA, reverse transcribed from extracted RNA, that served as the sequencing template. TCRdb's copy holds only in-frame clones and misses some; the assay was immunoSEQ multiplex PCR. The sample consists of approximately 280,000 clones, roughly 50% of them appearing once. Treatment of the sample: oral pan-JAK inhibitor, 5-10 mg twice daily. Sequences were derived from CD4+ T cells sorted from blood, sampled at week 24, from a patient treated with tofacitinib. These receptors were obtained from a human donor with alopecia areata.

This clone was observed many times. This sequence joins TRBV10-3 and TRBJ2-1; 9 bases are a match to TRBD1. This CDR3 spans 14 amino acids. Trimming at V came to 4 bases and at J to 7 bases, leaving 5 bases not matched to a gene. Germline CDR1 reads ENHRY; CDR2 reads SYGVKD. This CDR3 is CAISGDREGNEQFF. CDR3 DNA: TGTGCCATCAGTGGGGACAGGGAAGGGAATGAGCAGTTCTTC.

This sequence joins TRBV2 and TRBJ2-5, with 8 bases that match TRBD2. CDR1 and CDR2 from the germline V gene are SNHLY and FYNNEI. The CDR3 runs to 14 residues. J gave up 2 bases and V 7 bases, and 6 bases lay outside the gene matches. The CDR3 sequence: CASTPSGGQETQYF. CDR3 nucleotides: TGTGCCAGCACCCCGAGCGGGGGACAAGAGACCCAGTACTTC.

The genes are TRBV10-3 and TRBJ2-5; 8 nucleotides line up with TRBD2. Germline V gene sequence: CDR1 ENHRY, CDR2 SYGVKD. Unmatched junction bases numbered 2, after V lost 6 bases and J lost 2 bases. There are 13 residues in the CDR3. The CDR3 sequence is CAIRPSGQETQYF. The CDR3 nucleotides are TGTGCCATCAGGCCTAGCGGGCAAGAGACCCAGTACTTC.

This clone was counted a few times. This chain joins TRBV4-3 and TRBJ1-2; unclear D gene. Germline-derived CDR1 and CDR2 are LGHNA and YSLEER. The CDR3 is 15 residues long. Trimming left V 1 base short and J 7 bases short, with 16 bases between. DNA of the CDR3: TGCGCCAGCAGCCAAGGGTCCAGGCCAGTAGGTGGCTACACCTTC. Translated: CASSQGSRPVGGYTF.

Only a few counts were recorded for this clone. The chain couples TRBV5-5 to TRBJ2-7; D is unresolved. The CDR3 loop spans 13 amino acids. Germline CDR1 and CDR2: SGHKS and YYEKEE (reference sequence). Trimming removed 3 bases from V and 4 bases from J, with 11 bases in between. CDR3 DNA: TGTGCCAGCAGCTCCGCGTCTGGGTACGAGCAGTACTTC. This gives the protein CASSSASGYEQYF.

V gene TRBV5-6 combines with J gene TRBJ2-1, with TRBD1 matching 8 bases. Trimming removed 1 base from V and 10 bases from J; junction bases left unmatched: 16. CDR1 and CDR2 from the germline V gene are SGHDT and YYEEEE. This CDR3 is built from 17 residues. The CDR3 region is CASSLRWTGSLRREQFF. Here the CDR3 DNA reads TGTGCCAGCAGCTTGCGATGGACAGGGTCGTTGAGGCGGGAGCAGTTCTTC.

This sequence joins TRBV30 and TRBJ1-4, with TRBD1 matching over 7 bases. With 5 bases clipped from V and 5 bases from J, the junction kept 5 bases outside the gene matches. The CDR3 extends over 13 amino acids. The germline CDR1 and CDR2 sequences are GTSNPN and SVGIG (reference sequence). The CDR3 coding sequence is TGTGCCTGGGCCGGACAGGCCAATGAAAAACTGTTTTTT. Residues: CAWAGQANEKLFF.

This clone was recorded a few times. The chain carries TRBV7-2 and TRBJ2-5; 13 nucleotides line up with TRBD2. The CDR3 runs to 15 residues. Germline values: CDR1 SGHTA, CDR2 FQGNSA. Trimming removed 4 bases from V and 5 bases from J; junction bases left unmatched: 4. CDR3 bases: TGTGCCAGCAGCTGGACTAGCGGGGGTCGGGAGACCCAGTACTTC. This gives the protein CASSWTSGGRETQYF. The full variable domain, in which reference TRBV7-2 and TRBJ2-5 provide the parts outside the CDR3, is GAGVSQSPSNKVTEKGKDVELRCDPISGHTALYWYRQSLGQGLEFLIYFQGNSAPDKSGLPSDRFSAERTGGSVSTLTIQRTQQEDSAVYLCASSWTSGGRETQYFGPGTRLLVL.

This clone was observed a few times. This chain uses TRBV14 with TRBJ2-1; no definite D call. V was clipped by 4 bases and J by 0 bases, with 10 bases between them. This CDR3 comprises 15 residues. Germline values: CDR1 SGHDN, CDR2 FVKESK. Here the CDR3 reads CASSPWWSSYNEQFF. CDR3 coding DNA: TGTGCCAGCAGCCCATGGTGGAGCTCCTACAATGAGCAGTTCTTC.